One TCR beta chain is described in this entry. Its antigen is undetermined. This sample is drawn from a study of Ad26.COV2.S vaccination and SARS-CoV-2 variants. Method: immunoSEQ multiplex PCR; TCRdb's copy keeps in-frame clones and lacks some. The table lists 150,000 to 200,000 clones, around nine tenths of them singletons. Germline trimming cut 1 base from V and 4 bases from J; bases unmatched to any gene: 19. This CDR3 is built from 20 residues. Findings and caveats of the study: Placebo recipients and vaccine recipients were similar in non-spike TCR breadth.

The chain has TRBV23-1 and TRBJ2-7; the match to TRBD1 covers 10 bases. TRBV23-1 is an open reading frame whose function is uncertain. The TCR originated in a human donor who had recovered from COVID-19. This sample comprised peripheral blood, obtained after recovery from COVID-19. CDR3 DNA: TGCGCCAGCAGTCAATGGCTCGAGGTTGTTGGGAGACAGGGGGCTTACGAGCAGTACTTC. This translates into CASSQWLEVVGRQGAYEQYF.